These 19 T cell receptor beta chains share one sample of origin, sequenced in a study of monozygotic twins with cystic fibrosis. Clones were sequenced by immunoSEQ multiplex PCR, and TCRdb holds only the in-frame ones, with some missing. The sample holds approximately 25,000 clones, under 95% seen once. Sequenced: blood. These receptors originate from a girl aged 2-10 years with cystic fibrosis.

Only one count was recorded for this clone. The rearrangement links TRBV10-1 to TRBJ2-3; 11 nucleotides align to TRBD1. V shed 7 bases and J 3 bases; nucleotides not matched to a gene: 6. Germline V gives CDR1 WNHNN, CDR2 SYGVQD (reference sequence). The CDR3 is 15 residues long. DNA for the CDR3: TGCGCCAGCATGGCCGGGACAGGGGGTACAGATACGCAGTATTTT. Residues: CASMAGTGGTDTQYF.

The rearrangement links TRBV7-9 to TRBJ1-1; no firm D call. Trimming took 5 bases from V and 5 from J, leaving 21 bases between them. Germline V gene lookup returns CDR1 SEHNR and CDR2 FQNEAQ (reference sequence). There are 16 residues in the CDR3. The CDR3 sequence: CASSPHTWPQWTEAFF. The DNA for the CDR3 is TGTGCCAGCAGCCCTCACACTTGGCCCCAGTGGACTGAAGCTTTCTTT.

V gene TRBV19 combines with J gene TRBJ2-3, with a tentative D call TRBD2 (5 bases). Germline CDR1 is LNHDA and CDR2 is SQIVND (reference sequence). Trimming removed 1 base from V and 4 bases from J, with 12 bases in between. The CDR3 is 15 amino acids. CDR3 in DNA: TGTGCCAGTAGTATAGGAGGGTTGGGCCCAGATACGCAGTATTTT. Protein product: CASSIGGLGPDTQYF.

This chain uses TRBV7-9 with TRBJ2-3, with D possibly TRBD2 on 6 matching bases. CDR3 length: 16 amino acids. The V gene lost 5 bases and the J gene lost 4 bases, with 19 bases spanning the gap. Germline values: CDR1 SEHNR, CDR2 FQNEAQ (reference sequence). DNA for the CDR3: TGTGCCAGCAGCAAGTCCGGGGACTTTATCGCAGATACGCAGTATTTT. Amino acid sequence: CASSKSGDFIADTQYF.

J is TRBJ2-2 and V is TRBV29-1; 8 bases match TRBD1. Germline V CDR1 and CDR2: SQVTM, ANQGSEA. This CDR3 has 17 amino acids. Losses at the gene ends were 6 bases for V and 3 bases for J; bases not matched to a gene: 15. CDR3 in DNA: TGCAGCGTCGGCCGAGGACAGGGTAGTTCCCACACCGGGGAGCTGTTTTTT. It translates to CSVGRGQGSSHTGELFF.

The V and J genes are TRBV27 and TRBJ1-3, with a weak D call TRBD1 (5 bases). Germline CDR1 and CDR2: MNHEY and SMNVEV (reference sequence). V lost 5 bases and J lost 4, with 21 bases in between. The CDR3 has 17 amino acids. DNA for the CDR3: TGTGCCAGCAGTCCCCGGTGGGGTAGGGACGAAGGAAACACCATATATTTT. Its translation: CASSPRWGRDEGNTIYF.

The chain employs TRBV11-3 and TRBJ2-5; D ambiguous. There are 14 residues in the CDR3. The germline V gene has CDR1 SGHNT and CDR2 YENEEA. The V gene lost 2 bases and the J gene lost 9 bases, with 16 bases spanning the gap. The CDR3, as DNA: TGTGCCAGCAGCTTAAGTAGTGGGAACTCGGCCCAGTACTTC. Its protein product is CASSLSSGNSAQYF.

The J gene is TRBJ1-4, the V gene TRBV7-2, with D possibly being TRBD1 (6 bases). V lost 3 bases and J lost 3, with 14 bases in between. The CDR3 totals 16 residues. From germline, CDR1 is SGHTA and CDR2 FQGNSA. CDR3 loop: CASSFTGSPSNEKLFF. CDR3 nucleotide sequence: TGTGCCAGCAGCTTTACAGGGAGCCCGTCTAATGAAAAACTGTTTTTT.

The rearrangement joins TRBV6-1 to TRBJ1-2; D is ambiguous. V lost 9 bases to trimming and J lost 0 bases, with 17 bases between them. This CDR3 has 15 amino acids. Germline V lookup: CDR1 MNHNS, CDR2 SASEGT. In nucleotides, the CDR3 is TGTGCCAGTCTCGGGGTGACAATAGCTAACTATGGCTACACCTTC. Its protein product is CASLGVTIANYGYTF.

The V and J genes are TRBV29-1 and TRBJ1-2; the D gene is possibly TRBD1 (5 bases). The V end lost 7 bases, the J end lost 5 bases, and 20 bases lay between the germline ends. The CDR3 extends over 14 amino acids. Germline V lookup: CDR1 SQVTM, CDR2 ANQGSEA. The CDR3 DNA reads as TGCAGCGCCCCGCCCGCGGACAACTCTTATGGCTACACCTTC. This gives the protein CSAPPADNSYGYTF.

This clone was observed a single time. This chain links TRBV29-1 with TRBJ1-1; maybe TRBD1 (5 bases). Germline CDR1 and CDR2: SQVTM and ANQGSEA. The CDR3 contains 14 residues. V lost 6 bases to trimming and J lost 2 bases, with 16 bases between them. CDR3 region: CSVPSWDSNTEAFF. The CDR3 bases are TGCAGCGTACCCTCGTGGGACTCAAACACTGAAGCTTTCTTT.

Only a few counts were recorded for this clone. This sequence joins TRBV5-5 and TRBJ2-7; D unclear. V lost 0 bases, J lost 5 bases, and 12 bases lay in between. Germline values: CDR1 SGHKS, CDR2 YYEKEE (reference sequence). The CDR3 runs 14 residues. The CDR3 region has the DNA TGTGCCAGCAGCTTGGGGTTTGGGGTCCACGAGCAGTACTTC. Its translation: CASSLGFGVHEQYF. Supplemented by reference TRBV5-5 and TRBJ2-7, the full variable domain reads DAGVTQSPTHLIKTRGQQVTLRCSPISGHKSVSWYQQVLGQGPQFIFQYYEKEERGRGNFPDRFSARQFPNYSSELNVNALLLGDSALYLCASSLGFGVHEQYFGPGTRLTVT.

This clone has a single count. The rearrangement joins TRBV11-3 to TRBJ2-3, with D hard to call. The length of the CDR3 is 13 residues. In germline, CDR1 is SGHNT, CDR2 YENEEA. The V gene lost 2 bases and the J gene lost 4 bases, with 7 bases spanning the gap. The CDR3 DNA follows: TGTGCCAGCAGCTTATCTAGAGCAGATACGCAGTATTTT. This codes for CASSLSRADTQYF.

This chain connects TRBV7-2 to TRBJ1-6; 7 bases are shared with TRBD1. V was pared by 0 bases and J by 10 bases, with 12 bases of the junction left unmatched. The CDR3 runs 17 residues. The germline CDR1 and CDR2 sequences are SGHTA and FQGNSA. The CDR3 DNA reads as TGTGCCAGCAGCTTAGCGTTTTTAGGGCAGGGGGACTCACCCCTCCACTTT. Protein: CASSLAFLGQGDSPLHF.

The rearrangement links TRBV2 to TRBJ2-4; no firm D call. The V gene's germline CDR1 is SNHLY and CDR2 FYNNEI. The CDR3 is made up of 13 amino acids. Trimming removed 4 bases at V and 7 bases at J, with 11 bases between. In nucleotides, the CDR3 is TGTGCCAGCAGTGCCTCGGAGAGGAACATTCAGTACTTC. Its protein is CASSASERNIQYF.

The count of this clone is one. The rearrangement uses TRBV2 and TRBJ2-4; D gene ambiguous. The CDR3 loop spans 12 amino acids. The V end was cut by 7 bases, the J end by 11 bases, with 15 bases between. Looked up from germline, CDR1 is SNHLY and CDR2 is FYNNEI. Written as DNA, the CDR3 is TGTGCCAGCACCACGCAAACGTCTTTTCAGTACTTC. Protein: CASTTQTSFQYF.

The CDR3, as DNA: TGTGCCATCAGGGGGGGCGGGGAGACCCAGTACTTC. It codes for CAIRGGGETQYF. This chain links TRBV10-3 with TRBJ2-5; D may correspond to TRBD1 or TRBD2 (6 bases each). This CDR3 region has 12 residues. V was trimmed by 6 bases and J by 5 bases, leaving 10 bases between them. From germline, CDR1 is ENHRY and CDR2 SYGVKD.

CDR3 in amino acids: CASSPDSSYGYTF. CDR3 coding DNA: TGTGCCAGCAGCCCGGACAGTTCCTATGGCTACACCTTC. The chain couples TRBV7-8 to TRBJ1-2; possibly TRBD1 for D (6 bases). This CDR3 has 13 amino acids. The germline V gene encodes CDR1 SGHVS and CDR2 FQNEAQ. V lost 5 bases, J lost 4 bases, and 11 bases lay in between. Supplemented by reference TRBV7-8 and TRBJ1-2, the full variable domain reads GAGVSQSPRYKVAKRGQDVALRCDPISGHVSLFWYQQALGQGPEFLTYFQNEAQLDKSGLPSDRFFAERPEGSVSTLKIQRTQQEDSAVYLCASSPDSSYGYTFGSGTRLTVV.

This clone was seen a single time. This chain uses TRBV9 with TRBJ2-2; 13 bases fit TRBD2. The CDR3 runs 18 residues. V lost 4 bases to trimming and J lost 3 bases; unmatched junction nucleotides: 9. Germline lookup yields CDR1 SGDLS and CDR2 YYNGEE. This CDR3 is CASSRTSGGPLDTGELFF. The CDR3 nucleotides read TGTGCCAGCAGCAGGACTAGCGGGGGCCCTTTGGACACCGGGGAGCTGTTTTTT.